This T cell receptor (beta chain) is from a study of identical twins. Study results and limitations: Twins' surplus sharing was weaker for beta out-of-frame sequences.

Germline V gives CDR1 SGHDN, CDR2 FVKESK. The CDR3 consists of 16 residues. V shed 10 bases, J shed 8 bases, and the junction held 17 bases outside the gene matches. Addition of a universal primer site occurred through template switching, and cDNA carried unique molecular identifiers. TCRdb independently ran MiXCR on the 5' RACE reads; one entry per CDR3 protein. Of 1,800,000 or so distinct CDR3 sequences listed, 32% are singletons. About this clonotype: Antigen: not known.

The clonotype comes from a newborn girl in good health. The V and J genes are TRBV14 and TRBJ1-2; 12 nucleotides agree with TRBD1. The sample taken for sequencing was cord blood. Written as DNA, the CDR3 is TGTGCCACCAGGACCACCGGGACAGGGGGCGTCGGGGGCTACACCTTC. It is translated as CATRTTGTGGVGGYTF.